The 32 T cell receptor beta chains reported below all come from one sample, sequenced in a study of vaccination and CD4 T cells after COVID-19. Their antigens remain unidentified. The treatment here: roughly 10-day PBMC culture with coronavirus spike peptide pools or control peptides (ViraFEST assay). Cultured CD4+ T-cell DNA underwent Oncomine TCR Beta short-read sequencing. Via MiXCR, TCRdb re-called the PCR reads, giving one row per CDR3 protein. This sample yields roughly 3,900 distinct CDR3 sequences, of which around 21% are seen a single time; around 25% belongs to the top ten. Material: CD4+ T cells from blood, cultured in vitro. These TCRs come from a human donor who had recovered from COVID-19.

Comment on this clonotype: One base away lies a much larger clone, so this may be a sequencing read error. The genes are TRBV7-2 and TRBJ1-5, with D unresolved. Germline V CDR1 and CDR2: SGHTA, FQGNSA. The CDR3 has 13 residues. CDR3 bases: TGTGCCAGCGCCATGAGTGGCAATCAGCCCCGGCATTTT. It yields the protein CASAMSGNQPRHF.

The chain has TRBV6-1 and TRBJ1-2, with D uncertain. CDR1 and CDR2 (germline): MNHNS, SASEGT. Trimming took 8 bases from V and 8 from J, leaving 15 bases between them. This CDR3 comprises 12 residues. The CDR3 protein is CASGNVGWGYTF. In nucleotides, the CDR3 is TGTGCCAGCGGTAATGTGGGTTGGGGCTACACCTTC.

This clonotype is medium-sized by share. CDR3 sequence (DNA): TGTGCCAGCAGCAAAGGTCAGGGCCGCACCGGGGAGCTGTTTTTT. The encoded protein is CASSKGQGRTGELFF. The chain carries TRBV6-1 and TRBJ2-2; a weak D match, TRBD1 (5 bases). The germline V gene encodes CDR1 MNHNS and CDR2 SASEGT. Between the trimmed V and J ends, which lost 6 bases and 4 bases, there was a span of 15 bases. The CDR3 is 15 amino acids.

The CDR3 region is CASSIRPGQGADTQYF. The CDR3, as DNA: TGTGCCAGTAGTATAAGGCCGGGACAGGGGGCAGATACGCAGTATTTT. The chain recombines TRBV19 with TRBJ2-3, with 11 nucleotides matching TRBD1. The V segment lost 2 bases and the J segment 4 bases; nucleotides outside the gene matches: 5. This CDR3 is built from 16 residues. Germline CDR1 LNHDA, CDR2 SQIVND (reference sequence).

This clonotype was observed a few times. This chain connects TRBV2 to TRBJ1-2; no clear D gene. Germline lookup yields CDR1 SNHLY and CDR2 FYNNEI. V lost 1 base, J lost 4 bases, and 13 bases lay in between. CDR3 length equals 15 residues. The CDR3 spells CASSEEPGHFYGYTF. The CDR3 nucleotides are TGTGCCAGCAGTGAAGAGCCGGGCCACTTCTATGGCTACACCTTC.

The rearrangement links TRBV5-1 to TRBJ1-2; maybe TRBD1 (5 bases). The CDR3 loop spans 16 amino acids. Trimming removed 1 base at V and 0 bases at J, with 13 bases between. From germline, CDR1 is SGHRS and CDR2 YFSETQ. The CDR3 protein is CASSLQGPYPNYGYTF. In nucleotides, the CDR3 is TGCGCCAGCAGCTTGCAGGGCCCTTACCCTAACTATGGCTACACCTTC.

This clonotype counts as medium-sized (0.01 to 0.1%). This chain links TRBV7-9 with TRBJ1-3; D unresolved. Germline CDR1 is SEHNR and CDR2 is FQNEAQ (reference sequence). CDR3 length: 13 residues. Trimming took 3 bases from V and 0 from J, leaving 3 bases between them. The CDR3 bases are TGTGCCAGCAGCTTGAGCTCTGGAAACACCATATATTTT. Protein sequence: CASSLSSGNTIYF.

The gene calls are TRBV19 and TRBJ2-3; 9 bases line up with TRBD2. The CDR3 totals 16 residues. Germline loops: CDR1 LNHDA, CDR2 SQIVND (reference sequence). The junction had 9 bases not matched to a gene; V was cut back by 3 bases and J by 5 bases. In DNA form, the CDR3 reads TGTGCCAGTAGTATTCGAGCGGGGGGCCGGGGAGATACGCAGTATTTT. Protein sequence: CASSIRAGGRGDTQYF.

In its sample, this clonotype was seen a few times. The rearrangement links TRBV7-2 to TRBJ1-2, with 8 bases aligning to TRBD1. The CDR3 has 14 residues. Per germline, CDR1 SGHTA and CDR2 FQGNSA. The V segment lost 5 bases and the J segment 4 bases; nucleotides outside the gene matches: 6. The DNA of the CDR3 is TGTGCCAGCAGCACCGACAGGGGTCCCTATGGCTACACCTTC. It yields the protein CASSTDRGPYGYTF.

About this clonotype: Mismatch with germline at one junction end may stem from a read error. This chain joins TRBV3-1 and TRBJ2-5, with 8 bases lining up with TRBD2. Germline values: CDR1 LGHDT, CDR2 YNNKEL (reference sequence). The CDR3 length is 12 residues. For the CDR3, the DNA is TGTACCAGCAGCCTAGCGGGAGAGACCCAGTACTTC. Translated, it gives CTSSLAGETQYF.

There are a few counts of this clonotype. The chain couples TRBV7-3 to TRBJ1-1; D not resolved. The germline CDR1 and CDR2 sequences are SGHTA and FQGTGA. Trimming removed 1 base at V and 3 bases at J, with 6 bases between. This CDR3 spans 13 amino acids. The chain's CDR3 is CASSLRADTEAFF. Here the CDR3 DNA reads TGTGCCAGCAGCTTAAGAGCGGACACTGAAGCTTTCTTT.

Only a few counts were recorded for this clonotype. The chain links TRBV19 to TRBJ1-1, with a possible D match to TRBD1 (5 bases). From germline, CDR1 is LNHDA and CDR2 SQIVND (reference sequence). CDR3 size: 18 residues. Trimming shortened V by 3 bases and J by 1 base, and 21 bases separated the two germline ends. CDR3 sequence (DNA): TGTGCCAGTAGTATCCCAGGGAGAGGCATCCGTTCGAACACTGAAGCTTTCTTT. Protein sequence: CASSIPGRGIRSNTEAFF.

This clonotype was observed a handful of times. The chain combines TRBV4-1 with TRBJ1-3; D might be TRBD1 (5 bases). Germline V lookup: CDR1 MGHRA, CDR2 YSYEKL. Deletions cut 0 bases from V and 2 bases from J, with 11 bases between. CDR3 length: 16 residues. The CDR3 coding sequence is TGCGCCAGCAGCCAAGACTGGGACCCCGCTGGAAACACCATATATTTT. This encodes CASSQDWDPAGNTIYF.

The rearrangement links TRBV6-1 to TRBJ2-3; D is possibly TRBD2 (6 bases). V shed 11 bases and J shed 4 bases, with 13 bases lying between them. The CDR3 runs 12 residues. Germline V gives CDR1 MNHNS, CDR2 SASEGT. CDR3 loop: CACRRDPDTQYF. In nucleotides, the CDR3 is TGTGCCTGTAGGCGGGATCCAGATACGCAGTATTTT.

This rearrangement joins TRBV6-1 to TRBJ2-1; the D gene is possibly TRBD2 (5 bases). Between the trimmed V and J ends, which lost 1 base and 6 bases, there was a span of 13 bases. The CDR3 loop spans 15 amino acids. CDR1 and CDR2 from the germline V gene are MNHNS and SASEGT. This CDR3 is CASSEVDGISNEQFF. CDR3 bases: TGTGCCAGCAGTGAAGTGGACGGGATATCCAATGAGCAGTTCTTC.

This chain uses TRBV25-1 with TRBJ2-3; D remains unclear. The CDR3 contains 12 residues. Between the trimmed V and J ends, which lost 7 bases and 4 bases, there was a span of 9 bases. The germline gives CDR1 MGHDK, CDR2 SYGVNS. CDR3 bases: TGTGCCAGCACCCAAACCCCAGATACGCAGTATTTT. It specifies CASTQTPDTQYF.

This clonotype rates as medium-sized. V gene TRBV21-1 combines with J gene TRBJ1-2. TRBV21-1 is reported as a pseudogene. The CDR3 contains 14 residues. DNA for the CDR3: TGTGCCAGCAGCAAAGATCAAGGCCTTTATGGCTACACCTTC. Translated: CASSKDQGLYGYTF.

V is TRBV28 and J is TRBJ1-2; D is undetermined. V was cut by 6 bases and J by 8 bases, with 16 bases left in between. Germline assignment: CDR1 MDHEN and CDR2 SYDVKM. The CDR3 covers 13 residues. The CDR3 loop is CASSNLSSRGYTF. In nucleotides, the CDR3 is TGTGCCAGCAGCAACCTCTCCTCACGGGGCTACACCTTC.

V usage is TRBV7-2 and J usage is TRBJ2-7, with 9 bases identical to TRBD2. The V gene end was trimmed by 5 bases and the J gene end by 6 bases; junction bases not matched to a gene: 11. CDR1 and CDR2 from the germline V gene are SGHTA and FQGNSA. The CDR3 has 15 residues. The DNA for the CDR3 is TGTGCCAGCAGCCGTTCCGGGACTAGCTGGATCGAGCAGTACTTC. Translation gives CASSRSGTSWIEQYF.

J is TRBJ2-7 and V is TRBV6-5; D call uncertain. Trimming pared 3 bases from V and 3 bases from J, leaving 12 bases between. The germline CDR1 and CDR2 sequences are MNHEY and SVGAGI. CDR3 length: 14 amino acids. The CDR3 protein is CASSYKGQDYEQYF. In DNA, the CDR3 is TGTGCCAGCAGTTATAAAGGGCAGGACTACGAGCAGTACTTC.

On this clonotype: The junction does not match germline at one end; this may be a read error. This chain links TRBV5-1 with TRBJ2-2; D is unresolved. CDR3 length: 14 amino acids. The germline V gene encodes CDR1 SGHRS and CDR2 YFSETQ. The CDR3 loop reads CACRRDANTGELFF. CDR3 DNA sequence: TGCGCCTGCAGGAGAGACGCGAACACCGGGGAGCTGTTTTTT.

This clonotype is classed as large. This chain connects TRBV20-1 to TRBJ2-5; possible D gene TRBD2, 6 bases. The CDR3 sequence is 14 residues long. The germline V and J ends were trimmed by 3 bases and 3 bases, with 14 bases remaining between them. CDR1 is DFQATT, CDR2 SNEGSKA, per germline (reference sequence). In DNA, the CDR3 is TGCAGTGCTAGCCCCTTCGGAGGGGAAGAGACCCAGTACTTC. Translating gives CSASPFGGEETQYF.

This clonotype was observed a few times. The chain carries TRBV5-1 and TRBJ2-1, with 9 bases that match TRBD2. The CDR3 contains 15 residues. The J segment lost 5 bases and the V segment lost 3 bases, leaving 6 bases of the junction unmatched. The germline V gene encodes CDR1 SGHRS and CDR2 YFSETQ. In nucleotides, the CDR3 is TGCGCCAGCAGCTACGGGACTAGCAATCACAATGAGCAGTTCTTC. It is translated as CASSYGTSNHNEQFF.

The chain uses TRBV24-1 and TRBJ1-2; D is undetermined. The CDR3 contains 16 residues. Germline CDR1 KGHDR, CDR2 SFDVKD. V lost 0 bases to trimming and J lost 6 bases, with 16 bases between them. The CDR3 DNA sequence: TGTGCCACCAGTGATTTGTATCACCCGGGGAAAAATGGCTACACCTTC. It codes for CATSDLYHPGKNGYTF.

This clonotype qualifies as medium-sized. The chain is built from TRBV19 and TRBJ1-3; D gene unclear. The CDR3 length is 13 residues. Trimming cost V 0 bases and J 4 bases, with 4 bases left between them. Germline V lookup: CDR1 LNHDA, CDR2 SQIVND (reference sequence). CDR3 amino acids: CASSIDHGNTIYF. CDR3 nucleotide sequence: TGTGCCAGTAGTATAGATCACGGAAACACCATATATTTT.

This clonotype was picked up a small number of times. This chain uses TRBV2 with TRBJ2-7, with 10 bases aligning to TRBD1. Unmatched junction bases numbered 7, after V lost 6 bases and J lost 5 bases. This CDR3 comprises 14 residues. CDR1 SNHLY and CDR2 FYNNEI come from the germline V gene. The CDR3 DNA reads as TGTGCCAGCAGCCTGGGACAGGGGATCCACGAGCAGTACTTC. Translating gives CASSLGQGIHEQYF.

This clonotype occurred a few times. This chain joins TRBV11-1 and TRBJ1-3; the D is unclear. There are 15 residues in the CDR3. The V end was cut by 8 bases, the J end by 0 bases, with 14 bases between. Germline loops: CDR1 SGHAT, CDR2 FQDESV (reference sequence). The chain's CDR3 is CASSETVGSGNTIYF. The CDR3 DNA reads as TGTGCCAGCTCCGAGACGGTGGGCTCTGGAAACACCATATATTTT.

This clonotype ranks as medium-sized (0.01 to 0.1%). The V and J genes are TRBV24-1 and TRBJ1-5, with TRBD1 matching over 9 bases. This CDR3 spans 15 amino acids. Germline V gives CDR1 KGHDR, CDR2 SFDVKD. The V gene end was trimmed by 4 bases and the J gene end by 7 bases; junction bases not matched to a gene: 7. The CDR3 DNA reads TGTGCCACCAGTGACTGGACAGGGGATCGGCAGCCCCAGCATTTT. It translates to CATSDWTGDRQPQHF.

This clonotype was detected a few times. The gene calls are TRBV29-1 and TRBJ2-3, with 8 bases fitting TRBD1. The CDR3 is made up of 16 amino acids. V shed 0 bases, J shed 3 bases, and the junction held 8 bases outside the gene matches. Per germline, CDR1 SQVTM and CDR2 ANQGSEA. CDR3: CSVEDLRTGRTDTQYF. Here the CDR3 DNA reads TGCAGCGTTGAAGATCTCCGGACAGGGCGTACAGATACGCAGTATTTT.

This clonotype is termed medium-sized. This chain links TRBV6-1 with TRBJ1-2; D might be TRBD1 (6 bases). The ends were cut back, 5 bases at V and 5 bases at J, with 12 bases in the middle. The germline CDR1 and CDR2 sequences are MNHNS and SASEGT. The CDR3 is 13 residues long. The CDR3 bases are TGTGCCAGCAGTCGCGGACAGATATATGGCTACACCTTC. It translates to CASSRGQIYGYTF.

This clonotype is medium-sized in the sample. The rearrangement joins TRBV30 to TRBJ1-2; no firm D call. V was clipped by 3 bases and J by 4 bases, with 15 bases between them. The CDR3 contains 14 residues. The germline V gene has CDR1 GTSNPN and CDR2 SVGIG (reference sequence). Here the CDR3 DNA reads TGTGCCTGGAGCGTGGCAGAATCAACCTATGGCTACACCTTC. Its protein product is CAWSVAESTYGYTF.

This clonotype appeared a few times. The J gene is TRBJ2-7, the V gene TRBV10-3, with TRBD1 matching over 7 bases. Germline-derived CDR1 and CDR2 are ENHRY and SYGVKD. This CDR3 has 14 residues. The J segment lost 5 bases and the V segment lost 7 bases, leaving 11 bases of the junction unmatched. CDR3 sequence (DNA): TGTGCCATCAACCCGACAGGGAAGACGAACGAGCAGTACTTC. Its protein is CAINPTGKTNEQYF.